A selection of T cell receptor beta chains follows, all from one sample in a study of control samples from healthy donors and cancer patients. The table came from immunoSEQ multiplex PCR; TCRdb's copy has only in-frame clones and leaves some out. The data contain about 69,000 clones, roughly 80% of them singletons. Sample: PBMCs. The receptor set was obtained from a woman in her forties or fifties with lung cancer. Each CDR3 is given with its conserved first and last residue. Each record gives: V gene, clone size, D gene, J gene, CDR3 protein, CDR3 DNA. A D gene is named only where the DNA matches it firmly. The listing skips clone size in some rows; elsewhere it reads once, few, many or a size class.

V: TRBV12-5; size: few; D: .; J: TRBJ2-2; CDR3: CASGSPVSGELFF; DNA: TGTGCTAGTGGTTCCCCCGTGAGCGGGGAGCTGTTTTTT
V: TRBV5-1; size: .; D: .; J: TRBJ1-1; CDR3: CASGVENTEAFF; DNA: TGCGCCAGCGGGGTTGAAAACACTGAAGCTTTCTTT
V: TRBV11-2; size: .; D: .; J: TRBJ2-4; CDR3: CASSFPGLRNIQYF; DNA: TGTGCCAGCAGCTTCCCGGGACTCAGAAACATTCAGTACTTC
V: TRBV13; size: .; D: .; J: TRBJ2-7; CDR3: CASTWTARSYEQYF; DNA: TGTGCCAGCACATGGACAGCCCGCTCCTACGAGCAGTACTTC
V: TRBV7-8; size: .; D: .; J: TRBJ1-2; CDR3: CASSLAQNQGGYGYTF; DNA: TGTGCCAGCAGCCTAGCACAAAACCAGGGTGGCTATGGCTACACCTTC
V: TRBV12-3/TRBV12-4; size: .; D: TRBD1; J: TRBJ2-7; CDR3: CASSRQGVGEQYF; DNA: TGTGCCAGCAGTCGACAGGGGGTGGGGGAGCAGTACTTC
V: TRBV4-1; size: few; D: .; J: TRBJ2-1; CDR3: CASSQVDLVAYNEQFF; DNA: TGCGCCAGCAGCCAAGTCGATTTGGTAGCGTACAATGAGCAGTTCTTC
V: TRBV2; size: .; D: TRBD2; J: TRBJ2-2; CDR3: CASSEAGRDLAGELFF; DNA: TGTGCCAGCAGTGAAGCGGGGAGGGACTTGGCCGGGGAGCTGTTTTTT
V: TRBV24-1; size: .; D: TRBD1; J: TRBJ1-5; CDR3: CATSDTRTGLNQPQHF; DNA: TGTGCCACCAGTGACACCAGGACAGGGTTGAACCAGCCCCAGCATTTT
V: TRBV14; size: .; D: TRBD1; J: TRBJ2-7; CDR3: CASSLGQEQYF; DNA: TGTGCCAGCAGCCTTGGACAGGAACAGTACTTC
V: TRBV10-3; size: once; D: .; J: TRBJ2-2; CDR3: CAISESSWALTGELFF; DNA: TGTGCCATCAGTGAGTCAAGTTGGGCACTAACCGGGGAGCTGTTTTTT
V: TRBV2; size: few; D: .; J: TRBJ1-1; CDR3: CASRATTGTEAFF; DNA: TGTGCCAGCAGAGCGACAACGGGCACTGAAGCTTTCTTT
V: TRBV24-1; size: .; D: .; J: TRBJ2-2; CDR3: CATSDFEGGPGELFF; DNA: TGTGCCACCAGTGATTTCGAGGGGGGGCCCGGGGAGCTGTTTTTT
V: TRBV28; size: few; D: .; J: TRBJ1-5; CDR3: CASSPLLGNQPQHF; DNA: TGTGCCAGCAGTCCCCTTCTAGGGAATCAGCCCCAGCATTTT
V: TRBV6-5; size: .; D: .; J: TRBJ1-5; CDR3: CASSKYGQPQHF; DNA: TGTGCCAGCAGTAAATATGGTCAGCCCCAGCATTTT
V: TRBV29-1; size: .; D: .; J: TRBJ1-2; CDR3: CSVAVGPNYGYTF; DNA: TGCAGCGTTGCCGTAGGGCCTAACTATGGCTACACCTTC
V: TRBV6-5; size: .; D: .; J: TRBJ1-1; CDR3: CASSKLNTEAFF; DNA: TGTGCCAGCAGTAAATTGAACACTGAAGCTTTCTTT
V: TRBV29-1; size: .; D: .; J: TRBJ2-2; CDR3: CSVVGFGELFF; DNA: TGCAGCGTTGTGGGGTTCGGGGAGCTGTTTTTT
V: TRBV28; size: .; D: .; J: TRBJ1-5; CDR3: CASRGEDNQPQHF; DNA: TGTGCCAGCAGAGGGGAGGATAATCAGCCCCAGCATTTT
V: TRBV20-1; size: .; D: .; J: TRBJ1-1; CDR3: CSALQSEAFF; DNA: TGCAGTGCCCTTCAGTCTGAAGCTTTCTTT
V: TRBV28; size: .; D: TRBD1; J: TRBJ1-1; CDR3: CASSLSDRSKAFF; DNA: TGTGCCAGCAGTTTATCGGACAGGTCTAAGGCTTTCTTT
V: TRBV5-1; size: .; D: .; J: TRBJ1-2; CDR3: CASRRGADNYGYTF; DNA: TGCGCCAGCAGGAGGGGCGCCGATAACTATGGCTACACCTTC